This is a list of T cell receptor beta chains from one sample in a study of T-cell reconstitution after alpha-beta-depleted transplantation in children. Each CDR3 protein is one row after TCRdb ran MiXCR on the PCR reads. The sample holds fewer than 150,000 distinct CDR3 sequences, roughly 10% seen once. The sequencing here drew on PBMCs, mostly from graft donor cells, taken 180 days after TCRalphabeta/CD19-depleted stem cell transplant. The receptors here all came from a girl less than two years old who had a stem cell transplant for combined immunodeficiency, so the T cells may come from the graft donor. Both conserved end residues are trimmed from each CDR3. The order of the fields is V gene, J gene, CDR3 protein.

TRBV20-1	TRBJ1-2	SARAGSYGYT
TRBV7-2	TRBJ2-2	ASSFQTSSTGELF
TRBV23-1	TRBJ2-7	ASSHPSLQGWYEQY
TRBV7-9	TRBJ2-1	ASSPSSGSSYNEQF
TRBV20-1	TRBJ2-7	SAFRGPPNYEQY
TRBV3-1	TRBJ2-1	ASSQEKF
TRBV9	TRBJ1-2	ASSAGEVVPGYT
TRBV12-3/TRBV12-4	TRBJ2-3	ASSLGRTQY
TRBV12-3/TRBV12-4	TRBJ1-2	ASSLKGSNYGYT
TRBV29-1	TRBJ1-1	SVETVVTEAF
TRBV5-1	TRBJ2-7	ASSFSTGDGYEQY
TRBV20-1	TRBJ2-1	SASRAGGPLSYNEQF
TRBV6-2/TRBV6-3	TRBJ2-5	ASSYETRETQY
TRBV20-1	TRBJ2-3	SATTPGLGLAGAASTDTQY
TRBV30	TRBJ2-1	AWSVPDSSYNEQF
TRBV20-1	TRBJ2-1	SADLAGGPGEQF
TRBV27	TRBJ2-1	ASSLEQGAQNEQF
TRBV6-2/TRBV6-3	TRBJ2-2	ASSYSMAGVTGELF